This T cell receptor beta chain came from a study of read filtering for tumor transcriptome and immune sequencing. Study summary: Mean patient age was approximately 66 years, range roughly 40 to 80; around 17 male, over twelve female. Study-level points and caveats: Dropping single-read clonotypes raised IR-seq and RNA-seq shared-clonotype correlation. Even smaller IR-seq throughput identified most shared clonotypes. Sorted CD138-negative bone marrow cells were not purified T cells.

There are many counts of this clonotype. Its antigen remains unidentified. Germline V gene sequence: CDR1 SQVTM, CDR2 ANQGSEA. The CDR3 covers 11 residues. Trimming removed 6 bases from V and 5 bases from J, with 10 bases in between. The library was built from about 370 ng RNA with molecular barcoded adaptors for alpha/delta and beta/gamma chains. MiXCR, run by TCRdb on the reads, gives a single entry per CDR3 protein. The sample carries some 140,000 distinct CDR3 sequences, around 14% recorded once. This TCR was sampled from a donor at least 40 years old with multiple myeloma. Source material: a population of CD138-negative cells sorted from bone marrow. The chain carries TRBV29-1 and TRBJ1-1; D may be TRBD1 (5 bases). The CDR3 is CSVQGVTEAFF. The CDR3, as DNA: TGCAGCGTCCAGGGCGTGACTGAAGCTTTCTTT.